This TCR beta chain was identified during a study of shared clonotypes between healthy human individuals. The wider study: Aged between 18 and 49, the donors were a couple of women and a few men. Study-wide points: The expectation was that sequencing depth would affect clonotype sharing among donors. Among non-shared clonotypes, generation probabilities were lower than among those shared by all four donors. The donor pool, a small one, limited the genetic and exposure-history diversity represented.

Trimming stripped 4 bases from V and 3 bases from J, with 20 bases between. This CDR3 has 16 residues. The germline CDR1 and CDR2 sequences are SGHRS and YFSETQ. With regard to this clone: What it binds is unknown.

Sequenced by immunoSEQ multiplex PCR; TCRdb stores in-frame clones only, minus some. This table has more than 2,000,000 clones, approximately 92% appearing once. This TCR derives from a man between 18 and 29 years old in good health. Sequences were obtained from naive CD4+ T cells sorted from blood. The subset was: CD45RA+ positively selected. The J gene is TRBJ2-7, the V gene TRBV5-1, with D possibly being TRBD1 (6 bases). The DNA of the CDR3 is TGCGCCAGCAGCCTAAAGCAGGGGCCCTTAAACTACGAGCAGTACTTC. Its protein is CASSLKQGPLNYEQYF.